These 3 T cell receptor beta chains were all obtained from the same sample, sequenced in a study of technical replicates of blood from a handful of donors. Measured with immunoSEQ multiplex PCR; TCRdb has only the in-frame clones, and not every one. The table has under 90,000 clones, 93% seen once. Material for sequencing was T cells isolated from PBMCs. The receptors come from a human donor in good health.

The rearrangement joins TRBV6-1 to TRBJ1-1; D might be TRBD1 (6 bases). The V end lost 5 bases, the J end lost 2 bases, and 12 bases lay between the germline ends. The CDR3 contains 14 residues. Germline CDR1 reads MNHNS; CDR2 reads SASEGT. The CDR3 nucleotides read TGTGCCAGCAGTATGGACAGATTAAACACTGAAGCTTTCTTT. It specifies CASSMDRLNTEAFF.

V usage is TRBV6-5 and J usage is TRBJ1-2, with 7 bases fitting TRBD1. The CDR3 sequence is 15 residues long. V shed 6 bases and J 4 bases; nucleotides not matched to a gene: 11. The germline gives CDR1 MNHEY, CDR2 SVGAGI. CDR3 sequence (DNA): TGTGCCAGCAGAGACACAGGGGCGTCTGGCTATGGCTACACCTTC. Its translation: CASRDTGASGYGYTF.

V is TRBV5-1 and J is TRBJ2-3; D perhaps matches TRBD2 (6 bases). The CDR3 covers 13 residues. V gave up 1 base and J gave up 6 bases, with 9 bases separating them. Germline-derived CDR1 and CDR2 are SGHRS and YFSETQ. CDR3 DNA sequence: TGCGCCAGCAGCTTGTCGGGGAGGGATACGCAGTATTTT. Amino acids: CASSLSGRDTQYF.